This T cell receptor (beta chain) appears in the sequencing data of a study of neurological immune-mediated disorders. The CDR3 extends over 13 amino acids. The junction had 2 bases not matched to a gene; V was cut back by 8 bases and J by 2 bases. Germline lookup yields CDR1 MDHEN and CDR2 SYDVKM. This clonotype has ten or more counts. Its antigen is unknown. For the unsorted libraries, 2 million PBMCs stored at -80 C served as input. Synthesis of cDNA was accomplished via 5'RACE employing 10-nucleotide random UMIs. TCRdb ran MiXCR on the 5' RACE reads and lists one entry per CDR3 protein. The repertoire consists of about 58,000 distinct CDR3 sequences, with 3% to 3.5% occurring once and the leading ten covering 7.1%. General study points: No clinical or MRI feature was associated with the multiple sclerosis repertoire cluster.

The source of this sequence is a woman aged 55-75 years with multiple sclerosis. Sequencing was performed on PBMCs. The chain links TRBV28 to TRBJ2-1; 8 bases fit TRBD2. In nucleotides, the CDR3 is TGTGCCAGCGAGCGGGGGACCTACAATGAGCAGTTCTTC. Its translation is CASERGTYNEQFF.